Listed below are T cell receptor beta chains from one sample, sequenced in a study of immune cell composition in non-small cell lung cancer. Profiling relied on immunoSEQ multiplex PCR, and the TCRdb table lists in-frame clones only, not all of them. The sample holds more than 1,200 clones; roughly three quarters are singletons and the top ten take 13%. The material sequenced was lung tumor tissue. Receptors were obtained from a human donor with non-small cell lung cancer. CDR3s include the opening cysteine and the closing phenylalanine or tryptophan. A D gene is named only where the DNA matches it firmly. Clone size, where shown, is once, few, many, or a class for clones that have expanded.

TRBJ2-1,TRBD2,NA,TRBV7-8,CASSARGAGGENEQFF,TGTGCCAGCAGCGCCCGCGGGGCGGGAGGGGAAAATGAGCAGTTCTTC
TRBJ2-6,NA,NA,TRBV7-2,CASSLAPRGSGANVLTF,TGTGCCAGCAGCTTAGCCCCAAGAGGATCTGGGGCCAACGTCCTGACTTTC
TRBJ2-1,TRBD2,once,TRBV5-1,CASRPTSGSFNEQFF,TGCGCCAGCAGGCCTACTAGCGGGAGTTTCAATGAGCAGTTCTTC
TRBJ1-3,NA,NA,TRBV21-1,CASSEIGGGRDTGNTIYF,TGTGCCAGCAGCGAGATAGGTGGTGGCCGAGACACTGGAAACACCATATATTTT
TRBJ2-2,NA,NA,TRBV6-5,CASGTGTNTGELFF,TGTGCCAGCGGGACTGGAACGAACACCGGGGAGCTGTTTTTT
TRBJ2-5,TRBD1,NA,TRBV9,CASSVRGQGAGGETQYF,TGTGCCAGCAGCGTGAGGGGACAGGGGGCGGGAGGGGAGACCCAGTACTTC
TRBJ1-2,TRBD1,NA,TRBV7-9,CASSQTGPEGYTF,TGTGCCAGCAGCCAGACAGGGCCGGAGGGCTACACCTTC
TRBJ2-7,TRBD2,NA,TRBV5-4,CASSLGGLALEQYF,TGTGCCAGCAGCTTGGGGGGACTAGCACTCGAGCAGTACTTC
TRBJ1-4,NA,once,TRBV19,CASSYGPTNEKLFF,TGTGCCAGTAGTTATGGCCCGACTAATGAAAAACTGTTTTTT
TRBJ2-7,TRBD1,NA,TRBV14,CASSQATGGSYEQYF,TGTGCCAGCAGCCAAGCGACAGGGGGCTCCTACGAGCAGTACTTC
TRBJ1-3,TRBD1,NA,TRBV19,CASSIKDRIRGNTIYF,TGTGCCAGTAGTATTAAGGACAGGATTAGAGGAAACACCATATATTTT
TRBJ2-3,TRBD2,NA,TRBV9,CASSPTSGESTDTQYF,TGTGCCAGCAGCCCAACTAGCGGGGAAAGCACAGATACGCAGTATTTT
TRBJ2-7,TRBD1,NA,TRBV7-2,CASSTSRQGAYEQYF,TGTGCCAGCAGCACTTCCCGACAGGGGGCCTACGAGCAGTACTTC
TRBJ1-6,TRBD1,NA,TRBV2,CASTKDRGISPLHF,TGTGCCAGCACCAAAGACAGGGGGATTTCACCCCTCCACTTT
TRBJ1-2,TRBD1,NA,TRBV5-5,CASSLAGDRGGYTF,TGTGCCAGCAGCTTGGCTGGGGACAGAGGCGGCTACACCTTC
TRBJ1-2,NA,NA,TRBV7-8,CASSLVPLTDGYTF,TGTGCCAGCAGCTTAGTACCATTAACTGATGGCTACACCTTC
TRBJ2-7,NA,NA,TRBV2,CASSEGLIPYEQYF,TGTGCCAGCAGTGAGGGCCTTATCCCCTACGAGCAGTACTTC
TRBJ2-2,NA,NA,TRBV5-4,CASSSSGNTGELFF,TGTGCCAGCAGCTCCTCAGGAAACACCGGGGAGCTGTTTTTT
TRBJ2-4,TRBD2,NA,TRBV11-3,CASSLDSSGSTKNIQYF,TGTGCCAGCAGCTTAGATTCGAGCGGGAGTACCAAAAACATTCAGTACTTC
TRBJ2-3,TRBD2,NA,TRBV7-2,CASSLAPGGPADTQYF,TGTGCCAGCAGCTTAGCGCCGGGAGGGCCAGCAGATACGCAGTATTTT
TRBJ1-2,TRBD1,NA,TRBV29-1,CSGRDSPYGYTF,TGCAGCGGTCGGGACAGTCCCTATGGCTACACCTTC
TRBJ1-1,NA,few,TRBV7-9,CASSPRSFNTEAFF,TGTGCCAGCAGCCCGAGAAGCTTCAACACTGAAGCTTTCTTT
TRBJ1-2,NA,NA,TRBV15,CATSRGGDGYGYTF,TGTGCCACCAGCAGAGGAGGAGATGGCTATGGCTACACCTTC